This TCR beta chain was recovered during a study of CD8 T cells in Susac syndrome (dated by TCRdb to between 2019 and 2020). For the study in its entirety: Whether CD8+ T cell activation and differentiation in Susac syndrome was antigen driven was tested using repertoire sequencing.

Study-wide findings and limitations: The number of individuals in the TCR sequencing and HLA analysis was acknowledged as relatively small.

High-throughput TCR beta sequencing profiled peripheral blood CD8+ and CD4+ T cells from healthy donors, Susac syndrome patients and multiple sclerosis patients. The healthy donors served as controls matched for age and sex. Bulk CD8+ and CD4+ T cells were purified magnetically by negative isolation, whereas CD8+ TEMRA cells were enriched by FACS. Blood was collected in EDTA tubes and processed within 24 hours, with PBMCs isolated through density gradient centrifugation. PBMCs intended for TCR sequencing were cryopreserved in liquid nitrogen and were subsequently thawed in a 37 degrees C water bath. A purity of at least 90% was achieved for sorted or isolated CD4+, CD8+ and CD8+ TEMRA cells. The germline V gene encodes CDR1 SGHRS and CDR2 YFSETQ. Trimmed from V: 0 bases; trimmed from J: 6 bases; junction bases lacking a gene match: 1. CDR3 length: 14 amino acids, cysteine to phenylalanine. Just CDR3 DNA is preserved here, 42 bases in frame from base 1.

Notes on this clonotype: Its antigen target is currently unknown. The record has no base qualities; no much larger clone is one base away.

RNA was extracted using the RNeasy kit, and roughly 0.5 to 1 ug of the RNA was reverse transcribed with random hexamers. The immunoSEQ multiplex PCR assay, which covers 54 Vbeta and 13 Jbeta segments, was used to amplify TCR beta CDR3 regions. Bias from PCR amplification was corrected by using a synthetic template baseline for primer optimization and for computational correction. The study's own analysis went as follows. Reads were annotated to V, D and J genes according to IMGT and were analyzed with immunoSEQ Analyzer, with only productive sequences retained. Clonality was computed as one minus Shannon entropy normalized by log2 of the number of productive unique sequences. For each patient and control, public and private clones were evaluated within the 100 most prevalent clones. Susac-specific clones were defined as absent from healthy and MS cohorts, roughly 1,100 published viral clones and other ImmuneACCESS disease sequences. The raw public data were reprocessed by TCRdb itself: fastp quality trimming at Q25, MiXCR clonotype calling, in-frame beta chains only. Each CDR3 protein gets just one entry, which takes the most common genes and DNA from the rows behind it. Here the V and J calls rest on TCRdb's processing, not on the authors' analysis. The sample records approximately 160,000 distinct CDR3 sequences, approximately 92% of which are singletons. The ten largest clones take up approximately 0.14% of the sample.

The sequence joins TRBV5-1 to TRBJ1-5; 9 central nucleotides agree with TRBD1. This receptor was obtained from a human donor in good health. Source material: CD4+ T cells from PBMCs. The sequenced DNA: TGCGCCAGCAGCTTGGAGACAGGGGGTCAGCCCCAGCATTTT. It is translated as CASSLETGGQPQHF.